The rows below give T cell receptor beta chains drawn from one sample of a study of blood T cell repertoires in COVID-19. The assay was immunoSEQ multiplex PCR, and TCRdb's table has in-frame clones only and misses some. The sample consists of over 50,000 clones, just under 85% of them appearing once. Sequenced input: peripheral blood. The receptors here all came from a human donor in a cohort sampled during active COVID-19. The CDR3 runs from the conserved cysteine through the conserved F or W.

V	J	CDR3
TRBV28	TRBJ1-2	CALRGNNYGYTF
TRBV30	TRBJ2-1	CAWSPSGLTSYNEQFF
TRBV4-3	TRBJ2-1	CASSPRGDTNNEQFF
TRBV2	TRBJ2-3	CASKFYSGKTDTQYF
TRBV5-1	TRBJ2-2	CASSEDRGLRTGELFF
TRBV5-8	TRBJ2-3	CASSLAGKIGTDTQYF
TRBV18	TRBJ2-2	CASSSHPGQDTGELFF
TRBV5-1	TRBJ2-7	CASSWSGGTSYEQYF
TRBV12-3/TRBV12-4	TRBJ2-1	CASMGQLLNEQFF
TRBV10-3	TRBJ2-1	CAISEKVAGGNEQFF
TRBV7-2	TRBJ2-4	CASSLTWQANIQYF
TRBV18	TRBJ1-2	CASSPKDGANYGYTF
TRBV19	TRBJ1-5	CASSMVGRSNQPQHF
TRBV7-2	TRBJ2-5	CASSLGRAGGRETQYF
TRBV7-2	TRBJ1-3	CASSLGGGGGNTIYF
TRBV6-6	TRBJ2-5	CASSYSSRVNQETQYF
TRBV28	TRBJ2-7	CASIRGGGRGEQYF
TRBV28	TRBJ1-1	CASSSRRVEAFF
TRBV6-1	TRBJ2-7	CASSEFVTGGYEQYF